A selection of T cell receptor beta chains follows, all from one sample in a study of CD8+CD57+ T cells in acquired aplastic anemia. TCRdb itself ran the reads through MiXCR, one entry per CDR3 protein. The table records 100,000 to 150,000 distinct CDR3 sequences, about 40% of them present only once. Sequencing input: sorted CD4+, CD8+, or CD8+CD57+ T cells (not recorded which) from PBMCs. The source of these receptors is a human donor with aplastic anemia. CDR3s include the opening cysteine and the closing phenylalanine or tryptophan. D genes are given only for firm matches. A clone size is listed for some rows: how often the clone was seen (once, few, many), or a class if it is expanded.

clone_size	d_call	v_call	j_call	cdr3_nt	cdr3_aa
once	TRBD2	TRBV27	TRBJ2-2	TGTGCCAGCAGTCTAACTAGCGCAACCGGGGAGCTGTTTTTT	CASSLTSATGELFF
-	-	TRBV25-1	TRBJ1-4	TGTGCCAGCAGCTTCCCCGAGGGAAAGGGTAATGAAAAACTGTTTTTT	CASSFPEGKGNEKLFF
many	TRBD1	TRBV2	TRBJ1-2	TGTGCCAGCAGTGAAGCTTCAGGGGGAGGATATGGCTACACCTTC	CASSEASGGGYGYTF
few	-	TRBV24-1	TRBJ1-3	TGTGCCACCAGTGATTCGGACGGCCTCTCTGGAAACACCATATATTTT	CATSDSDGLSGNTIYF
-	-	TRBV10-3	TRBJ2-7	TGTGCCATCGCAGGGTCGGCCTCCGAGCAGTACTTC	CAIAGSASEQYF
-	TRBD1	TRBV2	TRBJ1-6	TGTGCCAGCAGGGGATCGGACAGGGCTGACTCACCCCTCCACTTT	CASRGSDRADSPLHF
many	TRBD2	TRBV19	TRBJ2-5	TGTGCCAGTAGTATAGTCCCAGCGGGGGGGCCAGGAGAGACCCAGTACTTC	CASSIVPAGGPGETQYF
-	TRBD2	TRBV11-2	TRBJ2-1	TGTGCCAGCAGCCCCGGGGGGAGCTCCTACAATGAGCAGTTCTTC	CASSPGGSSYNEQFF
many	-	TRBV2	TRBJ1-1	TGTGCCAGCAGTCAAAAGGGGACCACTGAAGCTTTCTTT	CASSQKGTTEAFF
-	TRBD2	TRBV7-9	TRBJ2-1	TGTGCACTGGGGGGGTCGACCTACAATGAGCAGTTCTTC	CALGGSTYNEQFF
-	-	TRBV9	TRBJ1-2	TGTGCCAGCAGCGTAGGAGGCCAGGAGCCCTATGGCTACACCTTC	CASSVGGQEPYGYTF
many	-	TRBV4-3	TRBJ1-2	TGCGCCAGCAGCCAAGGGGTAGTCGGGTTTTATGGCTACACCTTC	CASSQGVVGFYGYTF
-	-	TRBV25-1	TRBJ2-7	-	CACSARDAGLSSYEQYF
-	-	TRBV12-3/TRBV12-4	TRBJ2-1	TGTGCCAGCAGTTTAATGGCGAGCGTCTCCTACAATGAGCAGTTCTTC	CASSLMASVSYNEQFF
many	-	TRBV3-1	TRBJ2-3	TGTGCCAGCAGCCACTCCCTCTCAAGCACAGATACGCAGTATTTT	CASSHSLSSTDTQYF
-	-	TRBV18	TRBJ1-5	TGTGCCAGCTCACCTTCGGAGCCCCGCACGGTTAATCAGCCCCAGCATTTT	CASSPSEPRTVNQPQHF
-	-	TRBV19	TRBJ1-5	TGTGCCAGTAGTATGGGCGGGAGTGGTCAGCCCCAGCATTTT	CASSMGGSGQPQHF
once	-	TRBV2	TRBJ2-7	TGTGCCAGCAGCGTAGGGGGACTCGAAACCTGCGAGCAGTACTTC	CASSVGGLETCEQYF
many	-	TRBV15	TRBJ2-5	TGTGCCACCAGCAGAGAGGCAGCCTTCGGAGAGACCCAGTACTTC	CATSREAAFGETQYF
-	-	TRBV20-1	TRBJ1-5	TGCAGTGCTAGAGGGGTAAGGGGCAATCAGCCCCAGCATTTT	CSARGVRGNQPQHF
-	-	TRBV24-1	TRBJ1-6	TGTGCCACCTCCAGGGACTATAATTCACCCCTCCACTTT	CATSRDYNSPLHF
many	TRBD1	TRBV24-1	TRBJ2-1	TGTGCCACCAGTAAGGACAGGCCACTTAACTACAATGAGCAGTTCTTC	CATSKDRPLNYNEQFF
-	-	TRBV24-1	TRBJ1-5	TGTGCCACCAGCCGAGGGGGCAATCAGCCCCAGCATTTT	CATSRGGNQPQHF
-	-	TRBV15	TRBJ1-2	TGTGCCACCAGCAAAGGGGGGGGGCGAGGTCATGGCTACACCTTC	CATSKGGGRGHGYTF
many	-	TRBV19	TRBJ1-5	TGTGCCAGTAGCCGGACACTCAATCAGCCCCAGCATTTT	CASSRTLNQPQHF
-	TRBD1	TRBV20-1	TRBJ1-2	TGCAGTGCTAGAGATCCAGGGGGCCACTATGGCTACACCTTC	CSARDPGGHYGYTF
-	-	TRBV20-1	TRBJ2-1	TGCAGTGCTAGAGTCCCAGGCAGGGCGGGCTCCTACAATGAGCAGTTCTTC	CSARVPGRAGSYNEQFF
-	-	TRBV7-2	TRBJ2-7	TGTGCCAGCAGCTTAGCGTCGGGCGGAGGTAGAGAGCAGTACTTC	CASSLASGGGREQYF
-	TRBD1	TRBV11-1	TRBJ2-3	TGTGCCAGCAGCCCTCAACAGGGGCTTCTCACAGATACGCAGTATTTT	CASSPQQGLLTDTQYF
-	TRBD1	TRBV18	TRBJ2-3	TGTGCCAGCTCCCAGGGGGCAGGAGATACGCAGTATTTT	CASSQGAGDTQYF
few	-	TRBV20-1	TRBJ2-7	TGCAGTGCTAAGGGTCCCTACGAGCAGTACTTC	CSAKGPYEQYF